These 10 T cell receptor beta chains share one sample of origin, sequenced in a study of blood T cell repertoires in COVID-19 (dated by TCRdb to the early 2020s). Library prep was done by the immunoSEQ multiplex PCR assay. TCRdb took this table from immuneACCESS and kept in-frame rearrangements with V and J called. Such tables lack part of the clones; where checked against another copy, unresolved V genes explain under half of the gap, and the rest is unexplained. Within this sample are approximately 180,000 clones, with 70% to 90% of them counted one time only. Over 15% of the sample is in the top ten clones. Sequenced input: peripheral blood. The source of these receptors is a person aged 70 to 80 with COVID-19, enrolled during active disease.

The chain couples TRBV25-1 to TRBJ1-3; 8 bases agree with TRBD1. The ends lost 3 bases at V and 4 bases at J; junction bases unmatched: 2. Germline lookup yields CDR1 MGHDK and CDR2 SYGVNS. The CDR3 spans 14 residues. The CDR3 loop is CASSDGTGGNTIYF. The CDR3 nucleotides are TGTGCCAGCAGTGACGGGACAGGAGGAAACACCATATATTTT.

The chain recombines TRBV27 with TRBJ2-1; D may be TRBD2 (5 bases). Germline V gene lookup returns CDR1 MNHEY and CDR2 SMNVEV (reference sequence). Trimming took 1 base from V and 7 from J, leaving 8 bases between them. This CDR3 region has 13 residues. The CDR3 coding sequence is TGTGCCAGCAGTTTATTGACGGGGAATGAGCAGTTCTTC. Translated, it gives CASSLLTGNEQFF.

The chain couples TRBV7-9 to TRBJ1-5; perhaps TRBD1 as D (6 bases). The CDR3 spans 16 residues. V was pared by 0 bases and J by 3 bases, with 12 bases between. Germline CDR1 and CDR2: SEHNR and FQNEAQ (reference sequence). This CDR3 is CASSLAEGGDNQPQHF. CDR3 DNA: TGTGCCAGCAGCTTAGCGGAAGGGGGAGACAATCAGCCCCAGCATTTT.

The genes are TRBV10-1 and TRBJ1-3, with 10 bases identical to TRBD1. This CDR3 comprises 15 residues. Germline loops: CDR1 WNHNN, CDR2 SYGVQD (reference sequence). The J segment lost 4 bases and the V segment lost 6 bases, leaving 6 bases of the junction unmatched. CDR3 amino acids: CASSPGTGEGNTIYF. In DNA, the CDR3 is TGCGCCAGCAGCCCCGGGACAGGGGAAGGAAACACCATATATTTT.

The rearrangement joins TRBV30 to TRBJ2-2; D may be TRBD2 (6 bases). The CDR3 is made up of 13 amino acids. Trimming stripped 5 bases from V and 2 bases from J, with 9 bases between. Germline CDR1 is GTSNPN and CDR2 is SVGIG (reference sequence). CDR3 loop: CAWRRGNTGELFF. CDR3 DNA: TGTGCCTGGCGGAGGGGTAACACCGGGGAGCTGTTTTTT.

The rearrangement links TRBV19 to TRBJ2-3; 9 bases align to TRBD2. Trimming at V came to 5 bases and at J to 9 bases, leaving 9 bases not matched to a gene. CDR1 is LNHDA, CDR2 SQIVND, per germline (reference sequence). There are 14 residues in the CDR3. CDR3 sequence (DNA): TGTGCCAGTAGTTCTAGCGGGGACGTCGGGACGCAGTATTTT. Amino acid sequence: CASSSSGDVGTQYF.

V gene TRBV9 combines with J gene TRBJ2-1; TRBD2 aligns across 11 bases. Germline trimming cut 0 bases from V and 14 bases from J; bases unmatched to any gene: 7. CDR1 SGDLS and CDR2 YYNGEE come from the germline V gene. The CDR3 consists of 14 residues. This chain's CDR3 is CASSVGSGGAPKFF. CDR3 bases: TGTGCCAGCAGCGTAGGTAGCGGGGGGGCCCCAAAGTTCTTC.

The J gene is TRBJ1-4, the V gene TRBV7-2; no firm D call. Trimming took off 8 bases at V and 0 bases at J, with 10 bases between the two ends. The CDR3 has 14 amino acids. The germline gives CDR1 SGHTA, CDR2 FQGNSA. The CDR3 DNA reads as TGTGCCAGCGCTGCGGGAGCAACTAATGAAAAACTGTTTTTT. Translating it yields CASAAGATNEKLFF.

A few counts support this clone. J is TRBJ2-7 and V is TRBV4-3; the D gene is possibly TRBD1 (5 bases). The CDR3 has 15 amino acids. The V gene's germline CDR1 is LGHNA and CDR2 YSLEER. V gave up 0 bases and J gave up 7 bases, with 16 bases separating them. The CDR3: CASSQDLGRRMEQYF. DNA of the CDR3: TGCGCCAGCAGCCAAGACCTGGGGCGACGGATGGAGCAGTACTTC.

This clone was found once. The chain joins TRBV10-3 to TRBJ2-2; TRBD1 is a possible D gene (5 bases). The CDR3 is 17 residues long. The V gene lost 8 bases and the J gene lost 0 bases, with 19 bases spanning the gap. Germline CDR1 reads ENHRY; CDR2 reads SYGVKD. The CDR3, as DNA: TGTGCCATCTTGGGGCAGTTGGGCGGATCGAACACCGGGGAGCTGTTTTTT. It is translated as CAILGQLGGSNTGELFF.